This entry concerns a single T cell receptor (beta chain). Its antigen is not yet known. No base-level quality is on record; no much larger clone is a single base apart. Reading from cysteine to phenylalanine, the CDR3 counts 15 amino acids. Solely the CDR3 DNA is kept, with 45 bases framed from the first base. Sequences WSHSY (CDR1) and SAAADI (CDR2) are obtained from the germline V gene. The data were obtained in a study of blood T cells in healthy people across ages (dated by TCRdb to the mid-2010s). The study in broad terms: In model experiments, template switching captured roughly one uniquely barcoded TCR beta cDNA molecule for every two T cells. The study measured age-related changes in TCR beta repertoire diversity using deep sequencing normalized with unique cDNA molecular identifiers. Donors of different ages were randomly distributed across sequencing lanes to avoid experimental bias. The donors were divided into four age groups: young (average roughly 17 years), middle-aged (almost 40), aged (about 61) and long-lived (roughly 88). Using the same blood draw, the study looked at two additional independent replicas of 1 million unique cDNA reads for two donors, one aged 18 to 30 and the other aged 80 or older. Beyond this particular receptor, the publication reports: Conclusive comparison of naive and antigen-experienced compartments was prevented by the profiling of bulk unsorted PBMCs. Observed TCR beta diversity per million T cells fell roughly linearly with age, and a significant reduction was already apparent by age approximately 41. There was a strong correlation between observed TCR beta diversity and the percentage of naive T cells measured by flow cytometry. Estimates of total diversity based on one million sequenced T cells were regarded as lower bounds and as underestimates. The CMV infection status of donors was not known, potentially confounding age-related changes in expanded clonotypes. Compared with the aged group, the long-lived group had more naive CD4+ T cells, fewer expanded clones and increased TCR diversity, suggesting age selection.

The donors were roughly 39 Caucasian individuals from Russia, aged 6 to 90 years, who were systemically healthy. Approximately 9.7 milliliters of peripheral blood were drawn from each donor into EDTA-treated Vacutainer tubes. Ficoll-Paque density-gradient centrifugation was used to isolate PBMCs, with at least 6 million obtained per sample. Trizol reagent was used to extract total RNA from PBMCs, with at least 6 micrograms per sample. Naive CD45RAhigh/CD27high T cell percentages were measured by flow cytometry on a PBMC aliquot from every donor. The library was built by means of 5' RACE. The run used an Illumina HiSeq 2500. A second PCR of roughly 7 to 12 cycles was run with a J-beta primer mix and a sample-barcoded 5' primer. Each TCR beta cDNA molecule received a unique molecular identifier from a template-switch 5' adaptor carrying 12 random nucleotides. Each sample yielded at least 3 million CDR3-containing paired-end reads. The Mint cDNA synthesis kit, primed by a TRBC-specific oligonucleotide, was used to synthesize first-strand cDNA from all RNA. After uracil-DNA glycosylase treatment, a first 18-cycle PCR used universal primers M1SS and BC2_uni_R on all cDNA. From the authors' description of their analysis: For normalization, 1 million high-quality reads, each with a distinct molecular identifier, were randomly selected from each sample. Instead of being binned into consensus sequences, reads with shared molecular identifiers were discarded. MiTCR, run with a Q25 quality threshold and the strictest error-elimination algorithm, handled CDR3 identification, clonotype clustering and error correction. A nonparametric unseen species model with Euler transformation was used to estimate a lower bound on total TCR beta diversity. TCRdb applied fastp at Q25 and MiXCR to the public reads, then kept only in-frame beta chains. Identical CDR3 protein sequences are pooled into one entry, listed with their most common genes and DNA. These V and J calls rely on TCRdb rather than the paper's analysis. The sample table records approximately 820,000 distinct CDR3 sequences; under 45% of these occur just once. The leading ten clones occupy approximately 19% of the sample.

Material: blood. This TCR was sampled from a man aged 55 to 70 in good health. The chain employs TRBV10-2 and TRBJ2-1, and 12 junction bases match TRBD1. The J call is in doubt because the DNA end fits TRBJ2-7 better. CDR3 sequence: CASRPGTGGMYEQYF. The bases read TGCGCCAGCAGGCCCGGGACAGGGGGCATGTATGAGCAGTACTTC.